In its sample, the clone carrying this TCR beta chain was seen a few times. No antigen is known for it. The sample belongs to a study of cytomegalovirus exposure and HLA in healthy donors. As for the study in general: Early release data held 75 million to 90 million unique TCRs from HLA-typed donors. Study results and limitations: TCR beta chain V- and J-gene trimming was linked, in a later analysis, to a missense variant in DCLRE1C. In a later analysis, donors in an Asian-associated ancestry cluster reportedly had fewer N-insertions in productive TCRs than the cohort mean.

CDR1 is SGHRS, CDR2 YFSETQ, per germline. V dropped 3 bases and J dropped 5; count of bases not matched to a gene: 8. There are 15 residues in the CDR3. The study ran its PCR with 60 Vbeta and 13 Jbeta primers. Method: immunoSEQ multiplex PCR; TCRdb's copy keeps in-frame clones and lacks some. The table has 150,000 to 200,000 clones, 70% to 80% seen once. The chain joins TRBV5-1 to TRBJ2-5; 9 nucleotides align to TRBD1. Sequenced material: PBMCs. The TCR sequence derives from a woman aged 50 to 60 in good health and CMV-seronegative. The CDR3 bases are TGCGCCAGCAGCTGGAGACAGGGGGTTGGTGAGACCCAGTACTTC. This gives the protein CASSWRQGVGETQYF.